One and the same sample provided the 31 T cell receptor beta chains below, sequenced in a study of shared clonotypes between healthy human individuals. Sequenced by immunoSEQ multiplex PCR; TCRdb stores in-frame clones only, minus some. Of about 1.1 million clones listed, approximately 80% are singletons. Sequenced sample: memory CD4+ T cells from PBMCs. Subset defined: CD45RA-negative fraction. The receptors here all came from a man aged 18-30 years in good health. Some clones in this sample may be carry-over from other donors' samples.

The genes are TRBV19 and TRBJ2-4; a possible D gene is TRBD1 (6 bases). The V gene's germline CDR1 is LNHDA and CDR2 SQIVND (reference sequence). CDR3 length equals 15 residues. Deletions cut 6 bases from V and 0 bases from J, with 12 bases between. The CDR3 is CASSDRTVAKNIQYF. The DNA for the CDR3 is TGTGCCAGTAGCGACCGGACAGTAGCCAAAAACATTCAGTACTTC.

CDR3: CAWGAGPINYGYTF. The DNA for the CDR3 is TGTGCCTGGGGGGCAGGCCCTATTAACTATGGCTACACCTTC. The genes are TRBV30 and TRBJ1-2; TRBD1 might be the D (5 bases). Germline V gene lookup returns CDR1 GTSNPN and CDR2 SVGIG (reference sequence). V lost 5 bases to trimming and J lost 1 base, with 14 bases between them. There are 14 residues in the CDR3.

The count of this clone is one. V gene TRBV29-1 combines with J gene TRBJ2-7; D possibly uses TRBD1 or TRBD2 (6 bases each). The V gene's germline CDR1 is SQVTM and CDR2 ANQGSEA. The V end lost 7 bases, the J end lost 2 bases, and 12 bases lay between the germline ends. The CDR3 has 12 amino acids. The CDR3 loop reads CSARDTPYEQYF. In DNA form, the CDR3 reads TGCAGCGCGCGGGACACCCCCTACGAGCAGTACTTC.

The chain employs TRBV25-1 and TRBJ1-2; the match to TRBD1 covers 8 bases. The CDR3 spans 13 residues. Per the germline V gene, CDR1 is MGHDK and CDR2 is SYGVNS. J lost 4 bases, V lost 2 bases, and 0 bases had no gene match. CDR3: CASSEGTGYGYTF. The CDR3 DNA is TGTGCCAGCAGTGAAGGGACAGGCTATGGCTACACCTTC.

The V call is TRBV4-1, the J call TRBJ1-2; 9 bases align to TRBD1. This CDR3 is 13 amino acids long. With 4 bases clipped from V and 6 bases from J, the junction kept 3 bases outside the gene matches. The germline CDR1 and CDR2 sequences are MGHRA and YSYEKL. DNA for the CDR3: TGCGCCAGCAGCCCAACAGGGGGCGATGGCTACACCTTC. Its protein is CASSPTGGDGYTF.

The chain couples TRBV5-1 to TRBJ1-1, with TRBD1 as a possible D gene (5 bases). The CDR3 sequence is 16 residues long. CDR1 and CDR2 (germline): SGHRS, YFSETQ. V was pared by 3 bases and J by 0 bases, with 15 bases between. DNA of the CDR3: TGCGCCAGCAGCTCAGAGGGAGGGGCTATGAACACTGAAGCTTTCTTT. Translating gives CASSSEGGAMNTEAFF.

The chain joins TRBV7-9 to TRBJ1-5; no reliable D call. V was pared by 5 bases and J by 9 bases, with 11 bases between. This CDR3 spans 12 amino acids. Germline CDR1 and CDR2: SEHNR and FQNEAQ (reference sequence). DNA of the CDR3: TGTGCCAGCAGCAGATCTGAGGGGCCCCAGCATTTT. Amino acid sequence: CASSRSEGPQHF.

The chain has TRBV10-2 and TRBJ2-7, with 7 bases matching TRBD2. The CDR3 is 13 residues long. Germline V gives CDR1 WSHSY, CDR2 SAAADI. Trimming at V came to 5 bases and at J to 4 bases, leaving 5 bases not matched to a gene. The CDR3 here is CASSNWRGYEQYF. The DNA of the CDR3 is TGCGCCAGCAGTAACTGGCGGGGGTACGAGCAGTACTTC.

This clone was recorded at least ten times. V usage is TRBV30 and J usage is TRBJ1-5; D ambiguous. V was cut by 0 bases and J by 0 bases, with 18 bases left in between. Germline values: CDR1 GTSNPN, CDR2 SVGIG (reference sequence). The CDR3 has 18 amino acids. The CDR3 DNA reads as TGTGCCTGGAGTGTCGATTCGAGCAGGCCCAATAGCAATCAGCCCCAGCATTTT. Translating gives CAWSVDSSRPNSNQPQHF.

J is TRBJ2-7 and V is TRBV11-1; 7 nucleotides agree with TRBD1. This CDR3 has 15 amino acids. V lost 0 bases to trimming and J lost 2 bases; unmatched junction nucleotides: 4. The germline gives CDR1 SGHAT, CDR2 FQDESV (reference sequence). This CDR3 reads CASSLAHRGTYEQYF. The CDR3 DNA reads TGTGCCAGCAGCTTAGCCCACAGGGGAACCTACGAGCAGTACTTC.

This sequence joins TRBV28 and TRBJ2-7; a weak D match, TRBD2 (7 bases). Trimming took off 7 bases at V and 2 bases at J, with 27 bases between the two ends. The germline V gene encodes CDR1 MDHEN and CDR2 SYDVKM. The length of the CDR3 is 18 residues. The CDR3 loop reads CASKDGAAGAIHTYEQYF. In DNA, the CDR3 is TGTGCCAGCAAAGACGGGGCGGCGGGGGCTATTCACACCTACGAGCAGTACTTC. Supplemented by reference TRBV28 and TRBJ2-7, the full variable domain reads DVKVTQSSRYLVKRTGEKVFLECVQDMDHENMFWYRQDPGLGLRLIYFSYDVKMKEKGDIPEGYSVSREKKERFSLILESASTNQTSMYLCASKDGAAGAIHTYEQYFGPGTRLTVT.

Note on this clone: A much larger clone lies one base from this, so it may be a read error. The V call is TRBV7-8, the J call TRBJ1-1; D ambiguous. The germline gives CDR1 SGHVS, CDR2 FQNEAQ. V lost 5 bases to trimming and J lost 1 base, with 8 bases between them. This CDR3 contains 13 residues. The CDR3 reads CASSEDGNTEAFF. DNA for the CDR3: TGTGCCAGCAGCGAAGACGGGAACACTGAAGCTTTCTTT.

On this clone itself: Other DNA sequences in this sample translate to the same CDR3. The chain is built from TRBV6-5 and TRBJ1-2; 7 bases are shared with TRBD1. With V trimmed by 4 bases and J by 3 bases, 2 bases remained unmatched. CDR3 size: 13 residues. In germline, CDR1 is MNHEY, CDR2 SVGAGI. The CDR3 is CASSSTGDYGYTF. As DNA, the CDR3 is TGTGCCAGCAGTTCTACAGGGGACTATGGCTACACCTTC.

Many counts were recorded for this clone. The gene calls are TRBV7-3 and TRBJ2-1, with 10 bases that match TRBD2. CDR3 length: 17 residues. The V segment lost 0 bases and the J segment 10 bases; nucleotides outside the gene matches: 12. Per germline, CDR1 SGHTA and CDR2 FQGTGA. CDR3 DNA sequence: TGTGCCAGCAGCTTAACGGGCCGGACTAGCGGACAGGGAGAGCAGTTCTTC. This translates into CASSLTGRTSGQGEQFF.

This chain joins TRBV15 and TRBJ2-3; no reliable D call. Trimming removed 0 bases from V and 7 bases from J, with 5 bases in between. The V gene's germline CDR1 is LNHNV and CDR2 YYDKDF (reference sequence). This CDR3 comprises 12 residues. The CDR3 region has the DNA TGTGCCACCAGCAGAGACTCATATACGCAGTATTTT. This translates into CATSRDSYTQYF.

This clone has only one observation. The rearrangement uses TRBV19 and TRBJ1-1, with D perhaps TRBD1 (5 bases). CDR1 and CDR2 from the germline V gene are LNHDA and SQIVND (reference sequence). This CDR3 is built from 16 residues. Trimming took off 7 bases at V and 1 base at J, with 19 bases between the two ends. The CDR3 sequence: CASTASPRGGNTEAFF. The CDR3 DNA follows: TGTGCCAGTACAGCCAGCCCCCGGGGCGGGAACACTGAAGCTTTCTTT.

J is TRBJ1-3 and V is TRBV5-1; D perhaps matches TRBD1 (6 bases). The CDR3 extends over 15 amino acids. Trimming removed 0 bases at V and 4 bases at J, with 11 bases between. CDR1 and CDR2 from the germline V gene are SGHRS and YFSETQ. The CDR3 sequence is CASSLASGVGNTIYF. The CDR3, as DNA: TGCGCCAGCAGCTTGGCCTCAGGGGTAGGAAACACCATATATTTT.

The chain employs TRBV19 and TRBJ2-5, with D possibly being TRBD1 or TRBD2 (5 bases each). V lost 3 bases and J lost 5, with 10 bases in between. There are 13 residues in the CDR3. CDR1 and CDR2 from the germline V gene are LNHDA and SQIVND (reference sequence). CDR3 in DNA: TGTGCCAGTAGTATGAGGGGTGCGGAGACCCAGTACTTC. Translation: CASSMRGAETQYF.

In nucleotides, the CDR3 is TGTGCCAGCAGGGGCGACAGATTTAATGAAAAACTGTTTTTT. It yields the protein CASRGDRFNEKLFF. The chain links TRBV7-9 to TRBJ1-4, with a tentative D call TRBD1 (5 bases). This CDR3 contains 14 residues. V was shortened by 6 bases and J by 4 bases, with 12 bases between the two germline ends. Germline CDR1 and CDR2: SEHNR and FQNEAQ (reference sequence).

This clone was detected only once. A much more abundant neighbour one base away suggests this may be a read error. This chain uses TRBV5-6 with TRBJ1-1, with a weak D call TRBD1 (6 bases). This CDR3 has 12 amino acids. The V and J ends lost 3 bases and 5 bases respectively, with 8 bases between them. Germline V gene sequence: CDR1 SGHDT, CDR2 YYEEEE. The CDR3 sequence is CASSSRGTEAFF. The CDR3 DNA reads TGTGCCAGCAGCTCCAGGGGTACTGAAGCTTTCTTT.

The chain recombines TRBV4-2 with TRBJ2-1; 7 bases align to TRBD2. The V and J ends lost 0 bases and 15 bases, in that order; junction bases with no gene match: 17. The CDR3 extends over 16 amino acids. Germline CDR1 LGHNA, CDR2 YNFKEQ. In DNA, the CDR3 is TGTGCCAGCAGCCAAGATATCCGGGGGGAGACTAGCCGGAGGTTCTTC. The encoded protein is CASSQDIRGETSRRFF.

The V call is TRBV30, the J call TRBJ2-7; tentatively, D is TRBD1 (6 bases). V lost 3 bases and J lost 4, with 13 bases in between. Germline V CDR1 and CDR2: GTSNPN, SVGIG (reference sequence). The CDR3 extends over 13 amino acids. CDR3 sequence reads: CAWSLDRSYEQYF. The CDR3 bases are TGTGCCTGGAGCCTAGACAGGTCTTACGAGCAGTACTTC. Supplemented by reference TRBV30 and TRBJ2-7, the full variable domain reads SQTIHQWPATLVQPVGSPLSLECTVEGTSNPNLYWYRQAAGRGLQLLFYSVGIGQISSEVPQNLSASRPQDRQFILSSKKLLLSDSGFYLCAWSLDRSYEQYFGPGTRLTVT.

This clone was found a few times. J is TRBJ2-2 and V is TRBV6-1; TRBD1 matches at 8 bases. The V gene's germline CDR1 is MNHNS and CDR2 SASEGT. The CDR3 runs to 15 residues. V dropped 4 bases and J dropped 2; count of bases not matched to a gene: 3. CDR3 amino acids: CASSASGGNTGELFF. For the CDR3, the DNA is TGTGCCAGCAGTGCCTCAGGGGGCAACACCGGGGAGCTGTTTTTT.

The J gene is TRBJ2-7, the V gene TRBV11-2, with D unclear. CDR1 is SGHAT, CDR2 FQNNGV, per germline. CDR3 size: 12 residues. Trimming pared 5 bases from V and 6 bases from J, leaving 11 bases between. The CDR3 protein is CASSPRGSEQYF. For the CDR3, the DNA is TGTGCCAGCAGCCCCCGAGGAAGCGAGCAGTACTTC.

A single count supports this clone. The chain has TRBV6-1 and TRBJ2-5; tentative D call: TRBD1 (6 bases). Germline CDR1 reads MNHNS; CDR2 reads SASEGT. The CDR3 contains 13 residues. V gave up 9 bases and J gave up 0 bases, with 11 bases separating them. The CDR3 spells CASPGHNQETQYF. CDR3 sequence (DNA): TGTGCCAGTCCGGGACATAACCAAGAGACCCAGTACTTC.

This sequence joins TRBV28 and TRBJ2-7; 9 positions match TRBD2. V trimming: 4 bases; J trimming: 2 bases; junction bases outside the gene matches: 12. Germline lookup yields CDR1 MDHEN and CDR2 SYDVKM. The CDR3 covers 17 residues. The CDR3 DNA sequence: TGTGCCAGCAGTTCGCCCGGTGGTAGCGGGAGCCCCTACGAGCAGTACTTC. Translated, it gives CASSSPGGSGSPYEQYF.

J is TRBJ2-5 and V is TRBV5-1; TRBD2 matches 13 bases. The V gene end was trimmed by 4 bases and the J gene end by 5 bases; junction bases not matched to a gene: 8. CDR1 and CDR2 from the germline V gene are SGHRS and YFSETQ. The length of the CDR3 is 16 residues. The CDR3 loop is CASSTGLAGVQETQYF. CDR3 nucleotides: TGCGCCAGCAGCACCGGACTAGCGGGAGTTCAGGAGACCCAGTACTTC.

A note on this clone: The DNA is omitted, as the CDR3 cannot be located on it reliably, and the CDR3 follows TCRdb's listing. This chain uses TRBV21-1 with TRBJ1-2. TRBV21-1 is noted as a pseudogene. The CDR3 numbers 16 amino acids, ends counted. This CDR3 is CASSKAVGKGTYGYTF.

The rearrangement links TRBV19 to TRBJ1-2, with 9 bases lining up with TRBD1. CDR1 is LNHDA and CDR2 is SQIVND in the germline V gene (reference sequence). J lost 5 bases, V lost 5 bases, and 6 bases had no gene match. CDR3 length: 14 amino acids. CDR3 amino acids: CASSAGQGMYGYTF. The DNA of the CDR3 is TGTGCCAGTAGTGCGGGACAGGGAATGTATGGCTACACCTTC.

As concerns this clone: The same CDR3 can be traced to other DNA sequences in this sample. The chain couples TRBV7-8 to TRBJ1-5; D gene unclear. The ends were cut back, 2 bases at V and 4 bases at J, with 3 bases in the middle. There are 12 residues in the CDR3. Per the germline V gene, CDR1 is SGHVS and CDR2 is FQNEAQ. CDR3 region: CASSLTNQPQHF. The CDR3 region has the DNA TGTGCCAGCAGCTTAACTAATCAGCCCCAGCATTTT.

This sequence joins TRBV29-1 and TRBJ2-7; 9 positions match TRBD2. The CDR3 runs to 13 residues. V lost 7 bases and J lost 1; bases outside the gene matches: 5. From germline, CDR1 is SQVTM and CDR2 ANQGSEA. The CDR3 DNA reads as TGCAGCGCGCAGCGGGGGGCGTCCTACGAGCAGTACTTC. It codes for CSAQRGASYEQYF.